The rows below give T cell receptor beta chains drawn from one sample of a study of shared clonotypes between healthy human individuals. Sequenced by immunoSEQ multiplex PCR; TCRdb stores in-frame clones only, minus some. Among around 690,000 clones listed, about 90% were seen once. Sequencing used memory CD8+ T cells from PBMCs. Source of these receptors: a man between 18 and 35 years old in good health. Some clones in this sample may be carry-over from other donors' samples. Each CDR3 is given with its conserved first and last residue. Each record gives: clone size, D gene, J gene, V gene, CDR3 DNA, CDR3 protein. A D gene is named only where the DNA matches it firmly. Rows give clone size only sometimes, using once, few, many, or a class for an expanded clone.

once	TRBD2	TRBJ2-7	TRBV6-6	TGTGCCAGCAGTCCGAGCCCGATAGCGGGAGTCTACGAGCAGTACTTC	CASSPSPIAGVYEQYF
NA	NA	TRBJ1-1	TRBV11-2	TGTGCCAGCAGCCTCTGGGAGCGGACTGAAGCTTTCTTT	CASSLWERTEAFF
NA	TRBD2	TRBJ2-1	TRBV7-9	TGTGCCAGCAGCCCGACTAGCGGGAGCTCCTACAATGAGCAGTTCTTC	CASSPTSGSSYNEQFF
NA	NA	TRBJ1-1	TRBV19	TGTGCCAGTAGTATAATGCGGGGCGCCGACACTGAAGCTTTCTTT	CASSIMRGADTEAFF
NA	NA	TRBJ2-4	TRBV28	TGTGCCAGCAGTTTACAGGGGAACATTCAGTACTTC	CASSLQGNIQYF
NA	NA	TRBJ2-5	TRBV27	TGTGCCAGCAGTTCCCCCGCTAGCAGTCAAGAGACCCAGTACTTC	CASSSPASSQETQYF
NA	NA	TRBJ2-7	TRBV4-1	TGCGCCAGCAGCCCCGAGATACCTAGGGCCTACGAGCAGTACTTC	CASSPEIPRAYEQYF
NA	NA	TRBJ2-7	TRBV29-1	TGCAGCGTTGGGCCTGGCGGGACCTACGAGCAGTACTTC	CSVGPGGTYEQYF
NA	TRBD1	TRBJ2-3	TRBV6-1	TGTGCCAGCAGGGTTTCAACAGGGGGCACAGATACGCAGTATTTT	CASRVSTGGTDTQYF
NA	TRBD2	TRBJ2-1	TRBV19	TGTGCCAGTAGATCTAGCGGAACCTACAATGAGCAGTTCTTC	CASRSSGTYNEQFF
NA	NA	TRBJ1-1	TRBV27	TGTGCCAGCACTCGGGGCGCTGAAGCTTTCTTT	CASTRGAEAFF
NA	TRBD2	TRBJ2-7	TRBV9	TGTGCCAGCAGCGTAGCGGGACTAGCTTCCCACGAGCAGTACTTC	CASSVAGLASHEQYF
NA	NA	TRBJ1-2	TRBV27	TGTGCCAGCAGCACTAGGGGGGGAGTAGGCTACACCTTC	CASSTRGGVGYTF
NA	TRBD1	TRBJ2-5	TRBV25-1	TGTGCCAGCGGCCGGGACAGGGTTGGGGAGACCCAGTACTTC	CASGRDRVGETQYF
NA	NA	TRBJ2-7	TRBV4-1	TGCGCCAGCAGCCAAGATGGCGGGTGGAGCTCCTACGAGCAGTACTTC	CASSQDGGWSSYEQYF
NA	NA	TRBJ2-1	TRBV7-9	TGTGCCAGCAGGGACCAGGGAAATGAGCAGTTCTTC	CASRDQGNEQFF
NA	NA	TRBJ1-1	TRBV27	TGTGCCAGCAGTTTTGGGGGGGCCCACACTGAAGCTTTCTTT	CASSFGGAHTEAFF
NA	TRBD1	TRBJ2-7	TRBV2	TGTGCCAGCAGTGGGAGACAGGGGTGGGCCGAGCAGTACTTC	CASSGRQGWAEQYF
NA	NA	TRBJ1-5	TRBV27	TGTGCCAGCAGTTTATCAGGTTACCAGGACGCCCAGCATTTT	CASSLSGYQDAQHF
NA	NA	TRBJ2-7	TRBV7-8	TGTGCCAGCAGCTTAGGGGGGGCAATGGGAGAGCAGTACTTC	CASSLGGAMGEQYF
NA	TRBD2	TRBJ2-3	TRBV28	TGTGCCAGCAGTTTCCCAGCGGGAGGGGCAGATACGCAGTATTTT	CASSFPAGGADTQYF
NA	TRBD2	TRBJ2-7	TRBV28	TGTGCCAGCAGTCGGACTAGCTCCTACGAGCAGTACTTC	CASSRTSSYEQYF
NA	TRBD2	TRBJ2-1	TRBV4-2	TGTGCCAGCAGCCAAGGGGGGACTAGCGGCAAATACAATGAGCAGTTCTTC	CASSQGGTSGKYNEQFF
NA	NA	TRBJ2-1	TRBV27	TGTGCCAGCACCCTAACTTTTTACCTGTTCTTC	CASTLTFYLFF
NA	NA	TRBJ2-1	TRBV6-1	TGTGCCAGCCGGGACCGATACAATGAGCAGTTCTTC	CASRDRYNEQFF
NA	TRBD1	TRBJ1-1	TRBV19	TGTGCCAGTAGTATCTGGGGGACAGGGCCGAACACTGAAGCTTTCTTT	CASSIWGTGPNTEAFF
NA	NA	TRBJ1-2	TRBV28	TGTGCCAGCAGACCCGGGGAGAGGCGCCCCGGCTACACCTTC	CASRPGERRPGYTF
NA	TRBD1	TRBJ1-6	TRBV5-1	TGCGCCAGCAGCTTTAGTAGGCAGGGGGCGAATTCACCCCTCCACTTT	CASSFSRQGANSPLHF
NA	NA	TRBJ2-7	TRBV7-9	TGTGCCAGCAGCAATAGGGGGGGAGGTTTCTCCGACGAGCAGTACTTC	CASSNRGGGFSDEQYF
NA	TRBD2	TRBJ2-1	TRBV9	TGTGCCAGCAGCGTAGTCCAGGGCGGGGAGGGCAATGAGCAGTTCTTC	CASSVVQGGEGNEQFF
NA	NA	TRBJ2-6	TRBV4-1	TGCGCCAGCAGCCACAGGATCTCTGGGGCCAACGTCCTGACTTTC	CASSHRISGANVLTF
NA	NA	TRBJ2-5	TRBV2	TGTGCCAGCAGTGAAGGTCGGGTGCAGGAAGAGACCCAGTACTTC	CASSEGRVQEETQYF
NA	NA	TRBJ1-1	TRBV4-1	TGCGCCAGCAGAGAGCTGCCGGGGAACACTGAAGCTTTCTTT	CASRELPGNTEAFF
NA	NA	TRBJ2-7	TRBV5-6	TGTGCCAGCAGCACTACAGGCTACGAGCAGTACTTC	CASSTTGYEQYF
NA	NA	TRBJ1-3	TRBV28	TGTGCCAGCAGTTTGGGGAGGGTCGACGGAAACACCATATATTTT	CASSLGRVDGNTIYF
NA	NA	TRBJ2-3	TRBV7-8	TGTGCCAGCAGCCCCCGCAGAGATACGCAGTATTTT	CASSPRRDTQYF
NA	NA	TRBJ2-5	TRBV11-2	TGTGCCAGCAGCTTAGTTCGAGACAGGCAAGAGACCCAGTACTTC	CASSLVRDRQETQYF
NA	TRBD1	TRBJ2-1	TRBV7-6	TGTGCCAGCAGCTCCGGGACAGGGGTGTGGGAGCAGTTCTTC	CASSSGTGVWEQFF
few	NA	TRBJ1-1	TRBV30	TGTGCCTGGACTCCTACCTCATCGGGCACTGAAGCTTTCTTT	CAWTPTSSGTEAFF
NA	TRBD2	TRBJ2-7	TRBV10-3	TGTGCCGCTACCGGGACTAGCGGGAGTGTCTACGAGCAGTACTTC	CAATGTSGSVYEQYF
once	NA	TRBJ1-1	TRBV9	TGTGCCAGCAGCGTATCCGGTATGACTGAAGCTTTCTTT	CASSVSGMTEAFF
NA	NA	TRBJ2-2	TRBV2	TGTGCCAGCAGTGACCCCAGGGGAGGAACCGGGGAGCTGTTTTTT	CASSDPRGGTGELFF
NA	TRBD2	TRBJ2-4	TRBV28	TGTGCCAGCAGTTCTCTCTCAGACCCACCGGGAGGGCCAGGGGACATTCAGTACTTC	CASSSLSDPPGGPGDIQYF
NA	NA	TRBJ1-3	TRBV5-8	TGTGCCAGCAGCTTGAAGTTTCCGGGAGGTGGGACTCCTGGAAACACCATATATTTT	CASSLKFPGGGTPGNTIYF
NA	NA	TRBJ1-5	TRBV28	TGTGCCAGCGGGCGTGGGGAGAATCAGCCCCAGCATTTT	CASGRGENQPQHF
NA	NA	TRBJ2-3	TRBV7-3	TGTGCCAGCAGCGTAGGGGTAGGAGGCACAGATACGCAGTATTTT	CASSVGVGGTDTQYF
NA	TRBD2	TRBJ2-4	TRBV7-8	TGTGCCAGCAGCACAGGACTAGCGGGAGCCGTCCCCACTAACATTCAGTACTTC	CASSTGLAGAVPTNIQYF
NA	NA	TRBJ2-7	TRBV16	TGTGCCAGCAGCCAAGAAGGTCGACAATTCGAGCAGTACTTC	CASSQEGRQFEQYF
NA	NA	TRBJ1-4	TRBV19	TGTGCCAGTAGTATAACGGTTGGGAATGAAAAACTGTTTTTT	CASSITVGNEKLFF
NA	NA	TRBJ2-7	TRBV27	TGTGCCAGCAGTTTATCGCCTGGGACCTACGAGCAGTACTTC	CASSLSPGTYEQYF
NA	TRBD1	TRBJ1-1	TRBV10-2	TGCGCCAGCAGGGGGACAGAAGAGCTGAACACTGAAGCTTTCTTT	CASRGTEELNTEAFF
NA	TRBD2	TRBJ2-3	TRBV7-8	TGTGCCAGCAGCTTCGGACTAGCGGGCTACACAGATACGCAGTATTTT	CASSFGLAGYTDTQYF
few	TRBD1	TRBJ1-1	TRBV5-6	TGTGCCAGCAGCACGTTCGGGACAGAGAACACTGAAGCTTTCTTT	CASSTFGTENTEAFF
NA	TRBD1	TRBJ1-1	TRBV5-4	TGTGCCAGCAGCGTTACAGGGGCGGGCACTGAAGCTTTCTTT	CASSVTGAGTEAFF
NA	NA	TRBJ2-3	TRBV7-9	TGTGCCAGCAGCCGACCCCGAAATAACACAGATACGCAGTATTTT	CASSRPRNNTDTQYF